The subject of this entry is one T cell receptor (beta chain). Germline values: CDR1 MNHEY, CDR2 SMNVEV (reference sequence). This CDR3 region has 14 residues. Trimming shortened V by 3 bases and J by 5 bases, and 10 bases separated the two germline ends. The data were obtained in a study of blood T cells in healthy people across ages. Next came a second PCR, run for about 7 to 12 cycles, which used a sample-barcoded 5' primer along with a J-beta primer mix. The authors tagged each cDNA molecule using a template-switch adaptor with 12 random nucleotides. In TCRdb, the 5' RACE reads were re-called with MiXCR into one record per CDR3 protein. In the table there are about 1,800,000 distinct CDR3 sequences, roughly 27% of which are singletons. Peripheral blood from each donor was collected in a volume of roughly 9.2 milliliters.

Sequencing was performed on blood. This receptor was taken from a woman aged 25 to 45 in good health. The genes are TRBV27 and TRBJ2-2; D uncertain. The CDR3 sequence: CASSFSQATGELFF. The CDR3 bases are TGTGCCAGCAGTTTCTCCCAGGCTACCGGGGAGCTGTTTTTT.